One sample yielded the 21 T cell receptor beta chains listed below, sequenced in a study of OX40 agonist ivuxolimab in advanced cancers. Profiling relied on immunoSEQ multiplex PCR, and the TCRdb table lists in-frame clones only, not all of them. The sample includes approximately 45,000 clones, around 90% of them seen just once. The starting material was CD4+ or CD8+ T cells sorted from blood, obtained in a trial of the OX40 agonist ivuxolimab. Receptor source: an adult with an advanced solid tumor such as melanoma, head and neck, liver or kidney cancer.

The CDR3 DNA reads TGTGCCTGGAGTTTTACTAGCGGGGGGAAAAACATTCAGTACTTC. The encoded protein is CAWSFTSGGKNIQYF. The chain uses TRBV30 and TRBJ2-4; the match to TRBD2 covers 12 bases. The germline CDR1 and CDR2 sequences are GTSNPN and SVGIG (reference sequence). The CDR3 runs to 15 residues. V was clipped by 2 bases and J by 4 bases; unmatched bases: 3.

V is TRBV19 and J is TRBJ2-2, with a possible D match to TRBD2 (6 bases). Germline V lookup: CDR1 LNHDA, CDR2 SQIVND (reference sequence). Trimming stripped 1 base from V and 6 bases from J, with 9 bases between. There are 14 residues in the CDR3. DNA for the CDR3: TGTGCCAGTAGTATAGGTTCGGGAGCCGGGGAGCTGTTTTTT. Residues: CASSIGSGAGELFF.

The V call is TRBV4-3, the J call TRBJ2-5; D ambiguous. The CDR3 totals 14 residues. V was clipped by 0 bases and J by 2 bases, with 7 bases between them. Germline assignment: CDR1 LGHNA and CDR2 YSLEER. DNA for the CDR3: TGCGCCAGCAGCCAAGATTTGTGGCAAGAGACCCAGTACTTC. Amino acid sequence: CASSQDLWQETQYF.

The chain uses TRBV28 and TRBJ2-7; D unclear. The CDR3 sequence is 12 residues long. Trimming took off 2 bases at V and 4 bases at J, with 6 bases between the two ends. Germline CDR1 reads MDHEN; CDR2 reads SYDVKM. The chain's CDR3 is CASSLNGYEQYV. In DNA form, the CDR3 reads TGTGCCAGCAGTTTAAACGGATACGAGCAGTACGTC.

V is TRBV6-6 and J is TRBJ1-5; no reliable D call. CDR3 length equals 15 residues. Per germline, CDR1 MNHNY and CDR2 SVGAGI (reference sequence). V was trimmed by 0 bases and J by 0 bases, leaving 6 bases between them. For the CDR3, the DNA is TGTGCCAGCAGTTACTCAATGGTTAGCAATCAGCCCCAGCATTTT. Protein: CASSYSMVSNQPQHF.

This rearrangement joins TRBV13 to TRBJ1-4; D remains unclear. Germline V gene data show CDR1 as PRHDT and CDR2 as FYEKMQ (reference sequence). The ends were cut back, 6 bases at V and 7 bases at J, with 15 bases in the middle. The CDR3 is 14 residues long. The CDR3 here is CASRRTLRGEKLFF. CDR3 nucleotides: TGTGCCAGCAGACGGACCCTCCGGGGTGAAAAACTGTTTTTT.

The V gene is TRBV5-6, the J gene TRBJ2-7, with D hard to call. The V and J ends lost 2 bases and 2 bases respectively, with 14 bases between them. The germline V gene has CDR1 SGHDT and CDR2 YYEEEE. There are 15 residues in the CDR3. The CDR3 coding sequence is TGTGCCAGCAGCTTATTAGGCGACTTCACCTACGAGCAGTACGTC. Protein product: CASSLLGDFTYEQYV.

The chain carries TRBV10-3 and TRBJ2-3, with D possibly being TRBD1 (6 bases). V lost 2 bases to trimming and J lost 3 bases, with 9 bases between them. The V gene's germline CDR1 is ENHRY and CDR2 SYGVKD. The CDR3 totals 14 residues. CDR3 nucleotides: TGTGCCATCAGTGAGGGGGGCCCGACAGATACGCAGTATTTT. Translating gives CAISEGGPTDTQYF.

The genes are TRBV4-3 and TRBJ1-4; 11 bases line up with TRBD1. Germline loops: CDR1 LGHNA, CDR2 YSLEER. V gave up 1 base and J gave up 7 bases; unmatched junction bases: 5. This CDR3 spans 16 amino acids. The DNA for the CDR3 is TGCGCCAGCAGCCAAGGCGGGGGGACAGGGGGTGAAAAACTGTTTTTT. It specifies CASSQGGGTGGEKLFF.

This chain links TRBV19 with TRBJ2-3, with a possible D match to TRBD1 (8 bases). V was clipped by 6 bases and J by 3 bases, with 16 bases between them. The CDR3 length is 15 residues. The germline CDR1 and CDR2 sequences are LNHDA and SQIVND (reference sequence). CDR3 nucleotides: TGTGCCAGTAGCCCTGACAGGGGAGGGACAGATACGCAGTATTTT. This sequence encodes CASSPDRGGTDTQYF. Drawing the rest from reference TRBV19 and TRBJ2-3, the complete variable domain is DGGITQSPKYLFRKEGQNVTLSCEQNLNHDAMYWYRQDPGQGLRLIYYSQIVNDFQKGDIAEGYSVSREKKESFPLTVTSAQKNPTAFYLCASSPDRGGTDTQYFGPGTRLTVL.

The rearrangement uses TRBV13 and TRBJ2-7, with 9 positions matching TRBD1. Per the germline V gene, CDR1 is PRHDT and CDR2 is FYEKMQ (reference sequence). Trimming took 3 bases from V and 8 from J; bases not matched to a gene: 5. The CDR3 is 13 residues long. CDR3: CASSLSGQGKQYF. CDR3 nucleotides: TGTGCCAGCAGCTTGTCCGGACAGGGGAAGCAGTACTTC.

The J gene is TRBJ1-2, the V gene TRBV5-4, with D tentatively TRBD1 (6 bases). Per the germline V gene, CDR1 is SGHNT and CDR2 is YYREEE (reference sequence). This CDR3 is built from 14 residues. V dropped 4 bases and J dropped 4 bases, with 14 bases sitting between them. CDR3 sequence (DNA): TGTGCCAGCAGCGGGGGCAGGGATGCCTATGGCTACACCTTC. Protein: CASSGGRDAYGYTF. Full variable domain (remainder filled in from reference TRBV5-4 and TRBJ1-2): ETGVTQSPTHLIKTRGQQVTLRCSSQSGHNTVSWYQQALGQGPQFIFQYYREEENGRGNFPPRFSGLQFPNYSSELNVNALELDDSALYLCASSGGRDAYGYTFGSGTRLTVV.

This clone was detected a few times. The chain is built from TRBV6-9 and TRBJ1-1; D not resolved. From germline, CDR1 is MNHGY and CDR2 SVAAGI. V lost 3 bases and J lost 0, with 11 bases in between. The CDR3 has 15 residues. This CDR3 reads CASSYSRVMNTEAFF. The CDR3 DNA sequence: TGTGCCAGCAGTTACTCAAGGGTCATGAACACTGAAGCTTTCTTT.

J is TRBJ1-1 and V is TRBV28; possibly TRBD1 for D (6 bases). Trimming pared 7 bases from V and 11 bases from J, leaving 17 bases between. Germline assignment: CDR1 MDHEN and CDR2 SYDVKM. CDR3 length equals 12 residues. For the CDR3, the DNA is TGTGCCAGCATGATCGTAGGGACAATCGCTTTCTTT. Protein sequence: CASMIVGTIAFF. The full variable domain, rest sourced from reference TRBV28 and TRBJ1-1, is DVKVTQSSRYLVKRTGEKVFLECVQDMDHENMFWYRQDPGLGLRLIYFSYDVKMKEKGDIPEGYSVSREKKERFSLILESASTNQTSMYLCASMIVGTIAFFGQGTRLTVV.

The CDR3 bases are TGTGCTAGTGGTTTGGTACTTGGCAGGGAGCAGAATCAGCCCCAGCATTTT. It specifies CASGLVLGREQNQPQHF. This chain uses TRBV12-5 with TRBJ1-5, with D possibly TRBD1 on 5 matching bases. The CDR3 consists of 17 residues. Trimming cost V 0 bases and J 4 bases, with 16 bases left between them. Germline loops: CDR1 LGHNT, CDR2 FRNRAP.

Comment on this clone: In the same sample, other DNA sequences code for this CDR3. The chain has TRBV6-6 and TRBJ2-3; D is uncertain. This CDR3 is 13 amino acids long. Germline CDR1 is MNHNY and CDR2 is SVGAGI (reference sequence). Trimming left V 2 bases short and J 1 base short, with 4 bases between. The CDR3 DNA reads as TGTGCCAGCAGTTACGACGGCACAGATACGCAGTATTTT. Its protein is CASSYDGTDTQYF.

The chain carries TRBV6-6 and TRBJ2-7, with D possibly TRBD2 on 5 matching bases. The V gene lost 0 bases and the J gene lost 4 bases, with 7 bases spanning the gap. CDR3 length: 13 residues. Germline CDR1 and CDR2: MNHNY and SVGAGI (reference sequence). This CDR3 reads CASSYSRAYEQYF. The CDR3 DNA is TGTGCCAGCAGTTACTCGAGGGCATACGAGCAGTACTTC.

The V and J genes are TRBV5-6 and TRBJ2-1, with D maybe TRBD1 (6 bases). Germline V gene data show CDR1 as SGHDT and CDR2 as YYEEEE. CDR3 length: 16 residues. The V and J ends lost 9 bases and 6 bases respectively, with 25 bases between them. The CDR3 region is CATRMGDTPRPNEQFF. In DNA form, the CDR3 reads TGTGCCACCCGCATGGGGGACACCCCACGCCCCAATGAGCAGTTCTTC.

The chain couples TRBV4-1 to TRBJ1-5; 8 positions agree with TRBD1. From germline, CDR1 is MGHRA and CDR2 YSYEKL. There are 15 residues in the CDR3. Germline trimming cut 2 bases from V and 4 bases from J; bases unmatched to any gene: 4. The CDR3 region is CASSQLQGGNQPQHF. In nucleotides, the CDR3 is TGCGCCAGCAGCCAATTACAGGGGGGAAATCAGCCCCAGCATTTT.

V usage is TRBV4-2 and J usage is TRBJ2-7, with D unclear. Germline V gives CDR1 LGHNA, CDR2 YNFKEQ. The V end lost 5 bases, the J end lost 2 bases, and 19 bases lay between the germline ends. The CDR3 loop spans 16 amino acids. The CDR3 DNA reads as TGTGCCAGCAGCTTTCGCCAGGACCGAGAAGCCTACGAGCAGTACTTC. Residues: CASSFRQDREAYEQYF.

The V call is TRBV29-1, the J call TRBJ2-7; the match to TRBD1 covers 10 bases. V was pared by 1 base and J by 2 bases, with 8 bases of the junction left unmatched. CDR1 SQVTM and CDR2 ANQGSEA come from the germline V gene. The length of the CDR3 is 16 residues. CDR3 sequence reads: CSVEGGRQGATYEQYF. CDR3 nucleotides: TGCAGCGTTGAAGGGGGGCGACAGGGGGCGACCTACGAGCAGTACTTC.